The 32 T cell receptor beta chains presented below share a single source sample, sequenced in a study of identical twins. TCRdb itself ran the 5' RACE reads through MiXCR, one entry per CDR3 protein. The data hold hundreds of thousands of distinct CDR3 sequences, with approximately 8% observed a single time. This sample also appeared in a second study, on yellow fever vaccine responses in identical twins.

The sequencing input was memory (CD45RO+) T cells sorted from blood. These receptors originate from a young woman in good health.

This clonotype was counted at least ten times. The genes are TRBV27 and TRBJ2-3; D is ambiguous. Germline V lookup: CDR1 MNHEY, CDR2 SMNVEV (reference sequence). Trimming took 6 bases from V and 0 from J, leaving 4 bases between them. The CDR3 has 12 residues. CDR3 residues: CASRFSTDTQYF. CDR3 nucleotides: TGTGCCAGCAGATTTAGCACAGATACGCAGTATTTT.

This clonotype was found a few times. The CDR3 is CASSHAAYEQYF. The CDR3 nucleotides read TGTGCCAGCAGCCACGCGGCCTACGAGCAGTACTTC. The gene calls are TRBV3-1 and TRBJ2-7; D gene unclear. The CDR3 is 12 residues long. Trimming took off 3 bases at V and 2 bases at J, with 5 bases between the two ends. CDR1 LGHDT and CDR2 YNNKEL come from the germline V gene (reference sequence).

The sample holds a few counts of this clonotype. CDR3 protein: CASSLRGGASNQPQHF. The CDR3 region has the DNA TGTGCCAGCAGCCTCCGGGGGGGCGCGAGCAATCAGCCCCAGCATTTT. V is TRBV7-2 and J is TRBJ1-5, with a possible D match to TRBD1 (6 bases). There are 16 residues in the CDR3. Germline V lookup: CDR1 SGHTA, CDR2 FQGNSA. Trimming removed 5 bases at V and 1 base at J, with 15 bases between.

This clonotype has ten or more counts. This chain connects TRBV7-8 to TRBJ1-2, with TRBD1 matching 9 bases. The CDR3 is 14 residues long. CDR1 and CDR2 (germline): SGHVS, FQNEAQ. V was pared by 4 bases and J by 8 bases, with 8 bases of the junction left unmatched. DNA for the CDR3: TGTGCCAGCAGCTCAATCACAGGGGGCCGGGGCTACACCTTC. It codes for CASSSITGGRGYTF.

V is TRBV3-1 and J is TRBJ2-3; 10 nucleotides agree with TRBD2. Trimming removed 10 bases from V and 2 bases from J; junction bases left unmatched: 15. The CDR3 consists of 17 residues. Germline values: CDR1 LGHDT, CDR2 YNNKEL (reference sequence). The CDR3, as DNA: TGTGCCACCACCAAGGGAACACTAGCGGGACCCACAGATACGCAGTATTTT. Amino acid sequence: CATTKGTLAGPTDTQYF.

The chain couples TRBV5-1 to TRBJ2-1, with 7 bases aligning to TRBD1. Germline lookup yields CDR1 SGHRS and CDR2 YFSETQ. This CDR3 has 15 amino acids. Trimming took 0 bases from V and 3 from J; bases not matched to a gene: 3. The CDR3 is CASSLDGQDYNEQFF. The CDR3 DNA sequence: TGCGCCAGCAGCTTGGACGGACAGGACTACAATGAGCAGTTCTTC.

This clonotype was counted a few times. The chain is built from TRBV15 and TRBJ2-5; 9 bases fit TRBD2. Per the germline V gene, CDR1 is LNHNV and CDR2 is YYDKDF (reference sequence). CDR3 length equals 15 residues. The trim removed 1 base at V and 7 bases at J, leaving 7 bases unmatched. CDR3 loop: CATSRVASGDGTQYF. The CDR3 DNA sequence: TGTGCCACCAGCAGAGTGGCTAGCGGGGATGGGACCCAGTACTTC. Drawing the rest from reference TRBV15 and TRBJ2-5, the complete variable domain is DAMVIQNPRYQVTQFGKPVTLSCSQTLNHNVMYWYQQKSSQAPKLLFHYYDKDFNNEADTPDNFQSRRPNTSFCFLDIRSPGLGDTAMYLCATSRVASGDGTQYFGPGTRLLVL.

This sequence joins TRBV7-9 and TRBJ2-3; 11 bases fit TRBD2. V dropped 5 bases and J dropped 1; count of bases not matched to a gene: 2. The germline V gene has CDR1 SEHNR and CDR2 FQNEAQ (reference sequence). The CDR3 contains 15 residues. CDR3 DNA sequence: TGTGCCAGCAGCATGGGACTAGCGGGCACAGATACGCAGTATTTT. Its protein is CASSMGLAGTDTQYF.

Points on this clonotype: Given a much more abundant clone one base away, this may be a read error. The rearrangement uses TRBV28 and TRBJ2-7, with D tentatively TRBD2 (6 bases). V lost 7 bases, J lost 7 bases, and 20 bases lay in between. Germline V gene lookup returns CDR1 MDHEN and CDR2 SYDVKM. The CDR3 has 14 amino acids. CDR3 in amino acids: CASTPWGSAGEQYF. The CDR3 DNA follows: TGTGCCAGCACACCCTGGGGCTCCGCGGGAGAGCAGTACTTC. Filled out from reference TRBV28 and TRBJ2-7, the complete variable domain reads DVKVTQSSRYLVKRTGEKVFLECVQDMDHENMFWYRQDPGLGLRLIYFSYDVKMKEKGDIPEGYSVSREKKERFSLILESASTNQTSMYLCASTPWGSAGEQYFGPGTRLTVT.

The chain is built from TRBV12-3 or TRBV12-4 and TRBJ2-2; a weak D match, TRBD1 (6 bases). V was shortened by 2 bases and J by 4 bases, with 11 bases between the two germline ends. The CDR3 loop spans 15 amino acids. Written as DNA, the CDR3 is TGTGCCAGCAGTTTAATGGGGGCGGGCACCGGGGAGCTGTTTTTT. Encoded protein: CASSLMGAGTGELFF.

This clonotype showed up just a few times. The chain combines TRBV4-1 with TRBJ1-5, with D unclear. Looked up from germline, CDR1 is MGHRA and CDR2 is YSYEKL. This CDR3 region has 16 residues. The ends were cut back, 4 bases at V and 0 bases at J, with 13 bases in the middle. The CDR3 sequence is CASSRDTGNSNQPQHF. DNA for the CDR3: TGCGCCAGCAGCCGCGATACGGGGAATAGCAATCAGCCCCAGCATTTT.

The chain employs TRBV27 and TRBJ2-5, with D uncertain. The CDR3 sequence is 13 residues long. V was cut by 5 bases and J by 7 bases, with 14 bases left in between. Germline CDR1 MNHEY, CDR2 SMNVEV (reference sequence). The CDR3 here is CASSTTHGGTQYF. The CDR3, as DNA: TGTGCCAGCAGTACGACTCACGGCGGGACCCAGTACTTC.

The table lists this clonotype with many counts. This chain links TRBV12-3 or TRBV12-4 with TRBJ1-4; TRBD1 aligns across 10 bases. Unmatched junction bases numbered 6, after V lost 6 bases and J lost 5 bases. This CDR3 has 15 residues. The CDR3 DNA follows: TGTGCCAGCAGATACACGGACAGGGGGAATGAAAAACTGTTTTTT. Amino acids: CASRYTDRGNEKLFF.

This clonotype showed up just a few times. The junction and the germline gene differ at one end; a read error may be behind it. The chain combines TRBV15 with TRBJ2-7; tentative D call: TRBD2 (6 bases). CDR3 length: 14 amino acids. CDR1 and CDR2 from the germline V gene are LNHNV and YYDKDF (reference sequence). In DNA, the CDR3 is TGTGCCTCCCGACTAGATTTGGTGTCCTCCGAGCAGTACTTC. Translated: CASRLDLVSSEQYF.

This clonotype was observed at least ten times. As DNA, the CDR3 is TGTGCCAGCAGCTTATTCTTTTTTAGCGGGGGATACAATGAGCAGTTCTTC. Translation gives CASSLFFFSGGYNEQFF. J is TRBJ2-1 and V is TRBV7-6; 9 bases are a match to TRBD2. V trimming: 2 bases; J trimming: 4 bases; junction bases outside the gene matches: 9. Germline CDR1 and CDR2: SGHVS and FNYEAQ. The CDR3 sequence is 17 residues long.

This clonotype was seen many times. The V and J genes are TRBV12-3 or TRBV12-4 and TRBJ2-5; D is possibly TRBD1 (5 bases). The CDR3 loop spans 14 amino acids. V was cut by 3 bases and J by 2 bases, with 10 bases left in between. CDR3 DNA: TGTGCCAGCAGTTTCTGGGGCCGGCAAGAGACCCAGTACTTC. This encodes CASSFWGRQETQYF.

This clonotype occurred a few times. The chain has TRBV20-1 and TRBJ2-7, with TRBD1 matching 9 bases. CDR3 length: 14 residues. V lost 1 base to trimming and J lost 2 bases; unmatched junction nucleotides: 3. CDR1 and CDR2 (germline): DFQATT, SNEGSKA (reference sequence). The CDR3 region is CSARAGTGPYEQYF. CDR3 DNA sequence: TGCAGTGCTAGAGCCGGGACAGGGCCCTACGAGCAGTACTTC.

This clonotype was seen at least ten times. The chain joins TRBV20-1 to TRBJ2-1; 7 bases align to TRBD2. CDR3 length: 13 amino acids. The V segment lost 6 bases and the J segment 5 bases; nucleotides outside the gene matches: 7. Germline V gene sequence: CDR1 DFQATT, CDR2 SNEGSKA (reference sequence). The CDR3 DNA reads as TGCAGTGCCACCGGGACTATTGACAATGAGCAGTTCTTC. Its protein is CSATGTIDNEQFF.

The CDR3 is CASSSQTSGRAREQYF. The CDR3 nucleotides are TGTGCCAGCAGTTCCCAGACTAGCGGGAGGGCCCGCGAGCAGTACTTC. The chain employs TRBV27 and TRBJ2-7; 14 bases line up with TRBD2. Germline V gene lookup returns CDR1 MNHEY and CDR2 SMNVEV (reference sequence). The V and J ends lost 4 bases and 6 bases, in that order; junction bases with no gene match: 8. The CDR3 contains 16 residues.

This clonotype was recorded at least ten times. The chain is built from TRBV5-5 and TRBJ2-7, with D perhaps matching TRBD2 (5 bases). The germline V and J ends were trimmed by 0 bases and 1 base, with 14 bases remaining between them. CDR1 SGHKS and CDR2 YYEKEE come from the germline V gene (reference sequence). This CDR3 comprises 16 residues. The CDR3 DNA is TGTGCCAGCAGCTTGGACGATCGTACGGGATCCTACGAGCAGTACGTC. Amino acids: CASSLDDRTGSYEQYV.

This clonotype has a handful of counts. V gene TRBV27 combines with J gene TRBJ2-1, with D perhaps matching TRBD1 or TRBD2 (6 bases each). CDR1 is MNHEY, CDR2 SMNVEV, per germline (reference sequence). Trimming took 7 bases from V and 1 from J, leaving 17 bases between them. CDR3 length: 16 amino acids. CDR3 nucleotide sequence: TGTGCCAGCACGACTAGTAGGGGGAGGTCCTACAATGAGCAGTTCTTC. It yields the protein CASTTSRGRSYNEQFF.

The chain carries TRBV10-3 and TRBJ2-7; 8 bases agree with TRBD2. Germline V lookup: CDR1 ENHRY, CDR2 SYGVKD. The CDR3 covers 19 residues. V was pared by 6 bases and J by 0 bases, with 19 bases of the junction left unmatched. The CDR3 region is CAIRGSGPGGSDRSYEQYF. The CDR3 nucleotides are TGTGCCATCAGGGGTTCGGGGCCGGGAGGGTCCGATCGCTCCTACGAGCAGTACTTC.

This clonotype occurred a few times. The chain recombines TRBV7-2 with TRBJ2-1; 8 nucleotides agree with TRBD1. The CDR3 is 15 amino acids. V was pared by 2 bases and J by 4 bases, with 4 bases of the junction left unmatched. CDR1 SGHTA and CDR2 FQGNSA come from the germline V gene. Written as DNA, the CDR3 is TGTGCCAGCAGCTTATCGGGACAGGTATACAATGAGCAGTTCTTC. Protein: CASSLSGQVYNEQFF.

This clonotype showed up just a few times. The chain joins TRBV12-3 or TRBV12-4 to TRBJ2-5; 8 nucleotides line up with TRBD1. There are 15 residues in the CDR3. Losses at the gene ends were 5 bases for V and 2 bases for J; bases not matched to a gene: 7. The CDR3 reads CASSHGQGRQETQYF. CDR3 sequence (DNA): TGTGCCAGCAGTCACGGACAGGGAAGACAAGAGACCCAGTACTTC.

This clonotype was observed a few times. The chain carries TRBV11-3 and TRBJ2-3, with a possible D match to TRBD2 (6 bases). The germline gives CDR1 SGHNT, CDR2 YENEEA. The CDR3 length is 15 residues. Trimming left V 5 bases short and J 4 bases short, with 16 bases between. The CDR3 coding sequence is TGTGCCAGCAGCCCCGGGGTATCGGGGGCAGATACGCAGTATTTT. Translation gives CASSPGVSGADTQYF.

The V call is TRBV6-2 or TRBV6-3, the J call TRBJ1-2, with D possibly TRBD1 on 6 matching bases. The CDR3 length is 13 residues. From germline, CDR1 is MNHEY and CDR2 SVGEGT. The V gene lost 6 bases and the J gene lost 2 bases, with 10 bases spanning the gap. CDR3 DNA sequence: TGTGCCAGCAGAACACAGGGAAACTATGGCTACACCTTC. This encodes CASRTQGNYGYTF.

This chain connects TRBV7-2 to TRBJ1-5, with D possibly matching TRBD1 (6 bases). CDR1 is SGHTA, CDR2 FQGNSA, per germline. This CDR3 has 15 residues. Deletions cut 3 bases from V and 4 bases from J, with 13 bases between. The CDR3 bases are TGTGCCAGCAGCTTGTCGGGACACCCAAATCAGCCCCAGCATTTT. As protein: CASSLSGHPNQPQHF. Based on the CDR3 plus reference TRBV7-2 and TRBJ1-5, the full variable domain is GAGVSQSPSNKVTEKGKDVELRCDPISGHTALYWYRQSLGQGLEFLIYFQGNSAPDKSGLPSDRFSAERTGGSVSTLTIQRTQQEDSAVYLCASSLSGHPNQPQHFGDGTRLSIL.

In this sample, this clonotype turned up many times. The J gene is TRBJ2-3, the V gene TRBV5-1, with a weak D call TRBD2 (6 bases). The CDR3 spans 19 residues. Germline V gene data show CDR1 as SGHRS and CDR2 as YFSETQ. Deletions cut 0 bases from V and 2 bases from J, with 22 bases between. This CDR3 reads CASSLVGAVSGTFTDTQYF. The DNA of the CDR3 is TGCGCCAGCAGCTTGGTGGGTGCGGTTAGCGGCACATTCACAGATACGCAGTATTTT. The entire variable domain, with the rest obtained from reference TRBV5-1 and TRBJ2-3, is as follows: KAGVTQTPRYLIKTRGQQVTLSCSPISGHRSVSWYQQTPGQGLQFLFEYFSETQRNKGNFPGRFSGRQFSNSRSEMNVSTLELGDSALYLCASSLVGAVSGTFTDTQYFGPGTRLTVL.

The table lists this clonotype with a few counts. The rearrangement links TRBV4-2 to TRBJ2-2; TRBD2 is a possible D gene (5 bases). CDR1 is LGHNA, CDR2 YNFKEQ, per germline. V lost 4 bases, J lost 6 bases, and 12 bases lay in between. The CDR3 contains 14 residues. CDR3 protein: CASSRTDSAGELFF. DNA for the CDR3: TGTGCCAGCAGCCGGACGGACTCAGCCGGGGAGCTGTTTTTT.

The genes are TRBV27 and TRBJ2-7, with D perhaps given as TRBD1 or TRBD2 (5 bases each). V gave up 6 bases and J gave up 3 bases, with 24 bases separating them. Germline CDR1 and CDR2: MNHEY and SMNVEV (reference sequence). The CDR3 totals 17 residues. In nucleotides, the CDR3 is TGTGCCAGCAGACAAACCGAGGCCGGGGCTAAGGGCTACGAGCAGTACTTC. It specifies CASRQTEAGAKGYEQYF.

The chain employs TRBV6-2 or TRBV6-3 and TRBJ2-5, with 11 bases that match TRBD2. Germline values: CDR1 MNHEY, CDR2 SVGEGT. The CDR3 runs to 19 residues. V was clipped by 7 bases and J by 3 bases; unmatched bases: 19. The CDR3 nucleotides read TGTGCCAGCATTCAAACGGGACTAGCGGTACCAGATTTAAAAGAGACCCAGTACTTC. This encodes CASIQTGLAVPDLKETQYF.

This clonotype has more than one count but fewer than ten. The chain has TRBV20-1 and TRBJ1-2; D might be TRBD1 (5 bases). CDR1 is DFQATT, CDR2 SNEGSKA, per germline (reference sequence). This CDR3 comprises 19 residues. The V end was cut by 0 bases, the J end by 4 bases, with 27 bases between. CDR3 bases: TGCAGTGCTAGAGATCCGATCCCGACGAGGGGATCCCTGAGCTATGGCTACACCTTC. Translated: CSARDPIPTRGSLSYGYTF.